This TCR beta chain was observed in a study of blood T cell repertoires in COVID-19. Study as a whole: The United States, Italy and Spain were the sources of the acute and convalescent COVID-19 samples.

Source study methods: Amplification of reference gene primers was used by the study to estimate nucleated cell counts. Sequencing used immunoSEQ multiplex PCR; TCRdb keeps in-frame clones, though not all of them. Clone size and the V and J calls come from that table; the DNA yielded D and trimming. This table holds fewer than 600,000 clones, about 88% found once. This clone was counted only a few times. This CDR3 has 15 amino acids. V lost 6 bases, J lost 3 bases, and 18 bases lay in between. Germline V gives CDR1 LNHDA, CDR2 SQIVND (reference sequence). Seattle patient enrollment occurred during active infection, with longitudinal follow-up thereafter.

The J gene is TRBJ2-7, the V gene TRBV19; maybe TRBD1 (6 bases). Sequences were obtained from peripheral blood. The origin of this receptor is a man younger than 30 with COVID-19, enrolled during active disease. CDR3 DNA sequence: TGTGCCAGTAGACCCCGGGACACGGAAGACTACGAGCAGTACTTC. Its protein is CASRPRDTEDYEQYF.